Presented here are 25 T cell receptor beta chains from one specimen sequenced in a study of pediatric ulcerative colitis. This table comes from immunoSEQ multiplex PCR, and its TCRdb copy is limited to in-frame clones, with some not included. The data hold roughly 60,000 clones, with 80% to 90% observed a single time. The specimen sequenced was blood. Receptor source: a boy younger than 18 who was a control in a study of pediatric ulcerative colitis.

The chain uses TRBV4-1 and TRBJ2-1; D gene ambiguous. Germline assignment: CDR1 MGHRA and CDR2 YSYEKL. V lost 5 bases and J 5 bases, leaving 13 bases between the germline ends. The CDR3 covers 14 residues. CDR3 nucleotides: TGCGCCAGCAGCTTCCGGGCCGCCGACAATGAGCAGTTCTTC. Translation gives CASSFRAADNEQFF.

This rearrangement joins TRBV9 to TRBJ2-2; TRBD2 aligns across 10 bases. CDR1 is SGDLS, CDR2 YYNGEE, per germline. V was clipped by 0 bases and J by 2 bases; unmatched bases: 4. This CDR3 is built from 17 residues. CDR3 amino acids: CASSVAQRGGNTGELFF. The CDR3 region has the DNA TGTGCCAGCAGCGTAGCTCAGCGGGGGGGCAACACCGGGGAGCTGTTTTTT.

The V call is TRBV7-3, the J call TRBJ2-3; 7 bases align to TRBD2. CDR3 size: 15 residues. The germline V gene has CDR1 SGHTA and CDR2 FQGTGA. The ends lost 3 bases at V and 2 bases at J; junction bases unmatched: 5. CDR3 DNA sequence: TGTGCCAGCAGCTTGGAGCGGGGTAACACAGATACGCAGTATTTT. This translates into CASSLERGNTDTQYF.

The rearrangement links TRBV7-6 to TRBJ2-1; 7 positions match TRBD1. Unmatched junction bases numbered 11, after V lost 5 bases and J lost 7 bases. CDR1 and CDR2 from the germline V gene are SGHVS and FNYEAQ. The CDR3 loop spans 15 amino acids. This CDR3 is CASSPTGATLNEQFF. DNA of the CDR3: TGTGCCAGCAGCCCAACAGGGGCGACGTTAAATGAGCAGTTCTTC.

This clone was detected only once. The chain carries TRBV7-8 and TRBJ2-5; D gene uncertain. CDR1 is SGHVS and CDR2 is FQNEAQ in the germline V gene. This CDR3 is built from 14 residues. V lost 1 base to trimming and J lost 5 bases, with 11 bases between them. The CDR3 loop reads CASSLGGSKETQYF. The DNA for the CDR3 is TGTGCCAGCAGCTTAGGTGGTAGCAAGGAGACCCAGTACTTC.

The V and J genes are TRBV7-3 and TRBJ1-2; D might be TRBD1 (5 bases). CDR1 is SGHTA, CDR2 FQGTGA, per germline. Trimming took off 2 bases at V and 6 bases at J, with 10 bases between the two ends. The CDR3 contains 13 residues. This CDR3 reads CASSLGRDHGYTF. The CDR3 DNA is TGTGCCAGCAGCTTAGGCAGGGACCATGGCTACACCTTC. The full variable domain, completed using reference TRBV7-3 and TRBJ1-2, is GAGVSQTPSNKVTEKGKYVELRCDPISGHTALYWYRQSLGQGPEFLIYFQGTGAADDSGLPNDRFFAVRPEGSVSTLKIQRTERGDSAVYLCASSLGRDHGYTFGSGTRLTVV.

The rearrangement uses TRBV19 and TRBJ1-5, with TRBD1 identical over 8 bases. There are 14 residues in the CDR3. J lost 5 bases, V lost 5 bases, and 5 bases had no gene match. Germline V gene lookup returns CDR1 LNHDA and CDR2 SQIVND (reference sequence). In nucleotides, the CDR3 is TGTGCCAGTAGTCTCGGACAGGGATATCAGCCCCAGCATTTT. It yields the protein CASSLGQGYQPQHF. Complete variable domain (other parts from reference TRBV19 and TRBJ1-5): DGGITQSPKYLFRKEGQNVTLSCEQNLNHDAMYWYRQDPGQGLRLIYYSQIVNDFQKGDIAEGYSVSREKKESFPLTVTSAQKNPTAFYLCASSLGQGYQPQHFGDGTRLSIL.

V usage is TRBV28 and J usage is TRBJ1-1, with 9 bases matching TRBD1. The CDR3 length is 14 residues. Trimming at V came to 5 bases and at J to 0 bases, leaving 1 base not matched to a gene. Germline V gene lookup returns CDR1 MDHEN and CDR2 SYDVKM. In DNA, the CDR3 is TGTGCCAGCAGTGGGACAGGGATGAACACTGAAGCTTTCTTT. Its translation: CASSGTGMNTEAFF.

This chain's CDR3 is CASSWDRRLRVANQPQHF. The CDR3 DNA sequence: TGTGCCAGCAGTTGGGACAGGCGCCTACGAGTTGCAAATCAGCCCCAGCATTTT. The chain uses TRBV28 and TRBJ1-5; 8 nucleotides line up with TRBD1. This CDR3 contains 18 residues. V was pared by 4 bases and J by 4 bases, with 15 bases of the junction left unmatched. In germline, CDR1 is MDHEN, CDR2 SYDVKM.

This chain links TRBV7-9 with TRBJ2-4; TRBD1 matches 12 bases. The CDR3 is 17 amino acids. The V segment lost 5 bases and the J segment 3 bases; nucleotides outside the gene matches: 8. Germline assignment: CDR1 SEHNR and CDR2 FQNEAQ (reference sequence). This chain's CDR3 is CASSRGTGGADKNIQYF. The CDR3 DNA sequence: TGTGCCAGCAGCCGCGGGACAGGGGGCGCGGACAAAAACATTCAGTACTTC.

CDR3 coding DNA: TGCAGCGTTGCAGCGGTGAGCTACAATGAGCAGTTCTTC. This gives the protein CSVAAVSYNEQFF. The chain links TRBV29-1 to TRBJ2-1; D is possibly TRBD2 (5 bases). The germline gives CDR1 SQVTM, CDR2 ANQGSEA. The CDR3 consists of 13 residues. Trimming left V 4 bases short and J 3 bases short, with 10 bases between.

V and J are TRBV9 and TRBJ1-1; 7 bases map to TRBD1. The CDR3 length is 13 residues. V lost 4 bases and J lost 4; bases outside the gene matches: 4. Germline V gene data show CDR1 as SGDLS and CDR2 as YYNGEE. This CDR3 is CASSINRGTEAFF. The CDR3 DNA reads as TGTGCCAGCAGCATAAACAGGGGCACTGAAGCTTTCTTT.

This clone was observed once. The chain uses TRBV11-1 and TRBJ1-1, with D unresolved. The length of the CDR3 is 15 residues. Per germline, CDR1 SGHAT and CDR2 FQDESV (reference sequence). The germline V and J ends were trimmed by 4 bases and 0 bases, with 12 bases remaining between them. CDR3 residues: CASSSLLDLNTEAFF. Written as DNA, the CDR3 is TGTGCCAGCAGCTCCCTACTGGACTTGAACACTGAAGCTTTCTTT. Variable domain in full (rest from reference TRBV11-1 and TRBJ1-1): EAEVAQSPRYKITEKSQAVAFWCDPISGHATLYWYRQILGQGPELLVQFQDESVVDDSQLPKDRFSAERLKGVDSTLKIQPAELGDSAMYLCASSSLLDLNTEAFFGQGTRLTVV.

The chain carries TRBV7-2 and TRBJ2-7; 11 positions match TRBD2. This CDR3 has 14 amino acids. In germline, CDR1 is SGHTA, CDR2 FQGNSA. Trimming cost V 9 bases and J 3 bases; bases outside gene matches: 7. CDR3 region: CASESSGGNYEQYF. The DNA for the CDR3 is TGTGCCAGTGAATCTAGCGGGGGGAACTACGAGCAGTACTTC.

CDR3 protein: CASSPQGLSYEQYF. The CDR3 coding sequence is TGTGCCAGTAGTCCCCAAGGACTGTCCTACGAGCAGTACTTC. The chain links TRBV19 to TRBJ2-7; TRBD2 is a possible D gene (5 bases). The V gene's germline CDR1 is LNHDA and CDR2 SQIVND (reference sequence). The CDR3 has 14 amino acids. The ends were cut back, 5 bases at V and 1 base at J, with 12 bases in the middle.

DNA for the CDR3: TGTGCCAGCAGGCGGACTAGCGGGAACTCTGGGGCCAACGTCCTGACTTTC. It yields the protein CASRRTSGNSGANVLTF. The J gene is TRBJ2-6, the V gene TRBV28, with 12 bases fitting TRBD2. V lost 6 bases and J lost 0; bases outside the gene matches: 3. CDR3 length: 17 residues. CDR1 and CDR2 (germline): MDHEN, SYDVKM.

This clone has just one count. This chain joins TRBV7-8 and TRBJ1-5; 10 bases match TRBD1. This CDR3 region has 14 residues. V was clipped by 5 bases and J by 4 bases; unmatched bases: 2. Germline V gene lookup returns CDR1 SGHVS and CDR2 FQNEAQ. DNA of the CDR3: TGTGCCAGCAGCCAGGGACAGGGGAATCAGCCCCAGCATTTT. Its protein product is CASSQGQGNQPQHF.

This chain links TRBV28 with TRBJ1-2, with D maybe TRBD1 (5 bases). Trimming left V 4 bases short and J 3 bases short, with 9 bases between. Germline CDR1 MDHEN, CDR2 SYDVKM. The CDR3 contains 13 residues. The DNA of the CDR3 is TGTGCCAGCAGTTCCCCGGGGGACTATGGCTACACCTTC. This codes for CASSSPGDYGYTF.

The chain combines TRBV27 with TRBJ2-7; D gene uncertain. V was pared by 6 bases and J by 2 bases, with 14 bases between. The CDR3 consists of 14 residues. CDR1 and CDR2 from the germline V gene are MNHEY and SMNVEV (reference sequence). CDR3 DNA sequence: TGTGCCAGCAGGATAGCACCCAGCACCTACGAGCAGTACTTC. Translated: CASRIAPSTYEQYF.

The gene calls are TRBV29-1 and TRBJ2-7; D is undetermined. The CDR3 is 12 amino acids. CDR1 SQVTM and CDR2 ANQGSEA come from the germline V gene. The ends were cut back, 5 bases at V and 2 bases at J, with 10 bases in the middle. CDR3 DNA sequence: TGCAGCGTTTCCCAGAAGACCTACGAGCAGTACTTC. Encoded protein: CSVSQKTYEQYF.

The chain recombines TRBV6-5 with TRBJ1-2; no reliable D call. Trimming cost V 0 bases and J 11 bases, with 16 bases left between them. The CDR3 totals 14 residues. Germline assignment: CDR1 MNHEY and CDR2 SVGAGI. The DNA of the CDR3 is TGTGCCAGCAGTTACTCGATACGGCAAGCTACATACACCTTC. This encodes CASSYSIRQATYTF.

This sequence joins TRBV10-3 and TRBJ1-2; 8 nucleotides line up with TRBD1. The J segment lost 1 base and the V segment lost 9 bases, leaving 7 bases of the junction unmatched. The CDR3 loop spans 14 amino acids. Germline CDR1 reads ENHRY; CDR2 reads SYGVKD. The CDR3 DNA reads as TGTGCCATATCGGACAGGGAAGGTAACTATGGCTACACCTTC. This codes for CAISDREGNYGYTF.

The genes are TRBV5-8 and TRBJ2-1, with D unclear. V gave up 1 base and J gave up 3 bases, with 8 bases separating them. The CDR3 runs 14 residues. CDR1 is SGHTS and CDR2 is YDEGEE in the germline V gene. The CDR3 sequence is CASSLLASYNEQFF. In nucleotides, the CDR3 is TGTGCCAGCAGCTTGCTTGCCAGCTACAATGAGCAGTTCTTC.

The chain recombines TRBV5-1 with TRBJ2-5; the D is unclear. V gave up 2 bases and J gave up 3 bases, with 8 bases separating them. Looked up from germline, CDR1 is SGHRS and CDR2 is YFSETQ. CDR3 size: 13 residues. This chain's CDR3 is CASSLYPEETQYF. CDR3 nucleotide sequence: TGCGCCAGCAGCTTATACCCAGAAGAGACCCAGTACTTC.

This rearrangement joins TRBV7-8 to TRBJ2-1; the match to TRBD2 covers 11 bases. The V gene's germline CDR1 is SGHVS and CDR2 FQNEAQ. CDR3 length: 17 amino acids. Trimming removed 8 bases from V and 6 bases from J; junction bases left unmatched: 15. The CDR3, as DNA: TGTGCCAGCCGCCCCGCCCGACTAGCGGGGACTCGCAATGAGCAGTTCTTC. This codes for CASRPARLAGTRNEQFF.